What follows is one T cell receptor beta chain and its context. Its antigen is unidentified. For roughly 11 days, some 9.7 x 10^4 sorted CD4+ cells grew with T cell-depleted PBMCs and CEF. The data derive from a study of CD4 T cells in relation to SARS-CoV-2 and coronaviruses. Study summary: After less than 11 days of antigen culture, PBMC TCR beta CDR3s were sequenced. Of the patients, about 8 were male, 4 female, two Hispanic.

Regarding the study as a whole: No crossreactivity against non-spike viral proteins was tested here.

V shed 6 bases, J shed 5 bases, and the junction held 5 bases outside the gene matches. CDR3 length: 13 residues. The germline CDR1 and CDR2 sequences are SNHLY and FYNNEI. The assay was immunoSEQ multiplex PCR, and TCRdb's table has in-frame clones only and misses some. The sample contains tens of thousands of clones, around 82% of which appear only once. The chain has TRBV2 and TRBJ2-7, with TRBD1 identical over 9 bases. The clonotype comes from an adult with COVID-19. Material for sequencing was naive CD4+ T cells from PBMCs, cultured in vitro. The sample's subset: naive CD4+ T cells isolated by negative enrichment. CDR3 bases: TGTGCCAGCAGCAACCGGGACAGGGACGAGCAGTACTTC. It specifies CASSNRDRDEQYF. Supplemented by reference TRBV2 and TRBJ2-7, the full variable domain reads EPEVTQTPSHQVTQMGQEVILRCVPISNHLYFYWYRQILGQKVEFLVSFYNNEISEKSEIFDDQFSVERPDGSNFTLKIRSTKLEDSAMYFCASSNRDRDEQYFGPGTRLTVT.